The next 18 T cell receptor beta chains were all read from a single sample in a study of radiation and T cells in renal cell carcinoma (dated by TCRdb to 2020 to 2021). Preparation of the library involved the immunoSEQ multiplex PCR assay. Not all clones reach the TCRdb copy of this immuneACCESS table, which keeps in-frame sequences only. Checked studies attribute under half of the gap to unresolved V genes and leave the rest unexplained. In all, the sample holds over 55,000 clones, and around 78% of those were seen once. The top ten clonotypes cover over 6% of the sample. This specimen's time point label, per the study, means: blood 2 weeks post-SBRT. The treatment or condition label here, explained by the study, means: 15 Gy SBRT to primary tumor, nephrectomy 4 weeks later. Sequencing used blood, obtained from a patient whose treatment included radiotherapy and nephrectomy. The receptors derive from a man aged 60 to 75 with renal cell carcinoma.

As DNA, the CDR3 is TGTGCCAGCAGGACAGCTTATAATTCACCCCTCCACTTT. Its protein product is CASRTAYNSPLHF. The chain recombines TRBV25-1 with TRBJ1-6; TRBD1 might be the D (5 bases). V lost 6 bases and J 4 bases, leaving 7 bases between the germline ends. The CDR3 loop spans 13 amino acids. Germline V gives CDR1 MGHDK, CDR2 SYGVNS. Drawing the rest from reference TRBV25-1 and TRBJ1-6, the complete variable domain is EADIYQTPRYLVIGTGKKITLECSQTMGHDKMYWYQQDPGMELHLIHYSYGVNSTEKGDLSSESTVSRIRTEHFPLTLESARPSHTSQYLCASRTAYNSPLHFGNGTRLTVT.

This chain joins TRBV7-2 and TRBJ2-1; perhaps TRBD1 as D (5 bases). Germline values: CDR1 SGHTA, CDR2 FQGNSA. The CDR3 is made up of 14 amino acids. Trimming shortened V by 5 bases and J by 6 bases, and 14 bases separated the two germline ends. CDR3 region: CASSPSRQRNEQFF. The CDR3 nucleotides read TGTGCCAGCAGCCCCTCACGACAGCGCAATGAGCAGTTCTTC.

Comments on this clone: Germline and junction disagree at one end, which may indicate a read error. CDR3 in amino acids: CASSAFQGANYGYTF. The DNA of the CDR3 is TGTGCCAGCAGCGCGTTCCAGGGGGCTAATTATGGCTACACCTTC. This chain uses TRBV9 with TRBJ1-2, with 8 nucleotides matching TRBD1. Germline CDR1 SGDLS, CDR2 YYNGEE. The CDR3 covers 15 residues. Combining the CDR3 with reference TRBV9 and TRBJ1-2 gives the whole variable domain DSGVTQTPKHLITATGQRVTLRCSPRSGDLSVYWYQQSLDQGLQFLIQYYNGEERAKGNILERFSAQQFPDLHSELNLSSLELGDSALYFCASSAFQGANYGYTFGSGTRLTVV.

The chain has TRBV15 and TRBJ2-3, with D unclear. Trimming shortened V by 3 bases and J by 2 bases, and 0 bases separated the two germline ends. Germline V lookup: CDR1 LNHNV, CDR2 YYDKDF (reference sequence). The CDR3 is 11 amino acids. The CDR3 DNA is TGTGCCACCAGCAGCACAGATACGCAGTATTTT. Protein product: CATSSTDTQYF.

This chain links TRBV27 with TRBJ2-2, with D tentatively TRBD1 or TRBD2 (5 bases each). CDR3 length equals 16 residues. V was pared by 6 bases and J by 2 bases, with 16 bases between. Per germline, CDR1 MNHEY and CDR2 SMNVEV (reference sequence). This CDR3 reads CASSRESRRNTGELFF. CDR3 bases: TGTGCCAGCAGCAGGGAGAGCAGGAGAAACACCGGGGAGCTGTTTTTT.

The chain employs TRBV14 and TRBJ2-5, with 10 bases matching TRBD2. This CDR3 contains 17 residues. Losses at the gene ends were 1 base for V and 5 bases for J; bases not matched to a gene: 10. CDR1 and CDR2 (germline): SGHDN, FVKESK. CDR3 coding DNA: TGTGCCAGCAGCCAAGTTTCTAGCGGGAGAATGTGGGAGACCCAGTACTTC. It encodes CASSQVSSGRMWETQYF.

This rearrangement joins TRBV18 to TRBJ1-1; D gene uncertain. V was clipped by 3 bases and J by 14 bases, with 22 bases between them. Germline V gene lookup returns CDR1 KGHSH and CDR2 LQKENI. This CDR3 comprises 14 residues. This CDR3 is CASSPSGRISVVFF. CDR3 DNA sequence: TGTGCCAGCTCACCTTCGGGCAGGATATCGGTGGTATTCTTT.

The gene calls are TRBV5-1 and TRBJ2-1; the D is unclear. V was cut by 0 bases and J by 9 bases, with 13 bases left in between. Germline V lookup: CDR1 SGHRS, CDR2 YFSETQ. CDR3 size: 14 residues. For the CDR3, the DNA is TGCGCCAGCAGCTTGGATCGCGGACCCATTGAGCAGTTCTTC. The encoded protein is CASSLDRGPIEQFF.

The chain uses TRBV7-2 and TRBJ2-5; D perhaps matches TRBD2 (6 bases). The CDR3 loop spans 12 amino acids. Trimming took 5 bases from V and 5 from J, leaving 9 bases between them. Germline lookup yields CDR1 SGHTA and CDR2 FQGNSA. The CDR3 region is CASSRGWETQYF. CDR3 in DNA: TGTGCCAGCAGCCGGGGGTGGGAGACCCAGTACTTC.

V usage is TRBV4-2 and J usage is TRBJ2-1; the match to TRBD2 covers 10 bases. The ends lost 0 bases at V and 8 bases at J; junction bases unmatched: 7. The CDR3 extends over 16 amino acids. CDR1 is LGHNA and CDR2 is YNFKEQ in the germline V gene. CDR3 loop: CASSQDALAGVDEQFF. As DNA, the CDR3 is TGTGCCAGCAGCCAAGACGCTCTAGCGGGAGTGGATGAGCAGTTCTTC.

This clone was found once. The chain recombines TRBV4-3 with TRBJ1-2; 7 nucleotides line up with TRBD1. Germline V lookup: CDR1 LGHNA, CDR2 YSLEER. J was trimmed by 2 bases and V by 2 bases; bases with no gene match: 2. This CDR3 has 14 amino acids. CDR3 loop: CASSQMTGNYGYTF. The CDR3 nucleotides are TGCGCCAGCAGCCAAATGACAGGGAACTATGGCTACACCTTC.

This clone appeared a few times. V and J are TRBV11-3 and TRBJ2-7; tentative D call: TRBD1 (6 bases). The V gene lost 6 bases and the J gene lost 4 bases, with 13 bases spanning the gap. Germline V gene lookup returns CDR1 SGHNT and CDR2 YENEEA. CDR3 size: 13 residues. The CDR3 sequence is CASSGQGKYEQYF. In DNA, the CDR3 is TGTGCCAGCAGTGGTCAGGGGAAGTACGAGCAGTACTTC.

DNA of the CDR3: TGTGCCACCAGCAGAGAGTCCAGGGGAAATAGCAATCAGCCCCAGCATTTT. Translation: CATSRESRGNSNQPQHF. The chain carries TRBV15 and TRBJ1-5, with TRBD1 as a possible D gene (6 bases). The length of the CDR3 is 17 residues. V shed 0 bases and J shed 0 bases, with 12 bases lying between them. CDR1 and CDR2 from the germline V gene are LNHNV and YYDKDF (reference sequence). The full variable domain, its missing parts supplied by reference TRBV15 and TRBJ1-5, is DAMVIQNPRYQVTQFGKPVTLSCSQTLNHNVMYWYQQKSSQAPKLLFHYYDKDFNNEADTPDNFQSRRPNTSFCFLDIRSPGLGDTAMYLCATSRESRGNSNQPQHFGDGTRLSIL.

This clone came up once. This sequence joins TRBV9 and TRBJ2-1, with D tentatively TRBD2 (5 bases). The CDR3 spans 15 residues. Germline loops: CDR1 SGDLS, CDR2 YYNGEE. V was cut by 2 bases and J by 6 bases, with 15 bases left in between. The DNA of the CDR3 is TGTGCCAGCAGCGTCTGGGAATCCGGGGTCAATGAGCAGTTCTTC. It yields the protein CASSVWESGVNEQFF. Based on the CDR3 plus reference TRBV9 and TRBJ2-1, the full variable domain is DSGVTQTPKHLITATGQRVTLRCSPRSGDLSVYWYQQSLDQGLQFLIQYYNGEERAKGNILERFSAQQFPDLHSELNLSSLELGDSALYFCASSVWESGVNEQFFGPGTRLTVL.

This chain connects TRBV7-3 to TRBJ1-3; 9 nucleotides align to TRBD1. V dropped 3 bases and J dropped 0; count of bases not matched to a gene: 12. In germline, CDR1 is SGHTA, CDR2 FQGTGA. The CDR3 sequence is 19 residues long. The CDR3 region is CASSFETGGPRSSGNTIYF. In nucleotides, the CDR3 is TGTGCCAGCAGCTTCGAGACAGGGGGGCCAAGGAGCTCTGGAAACACCATATATTTT.

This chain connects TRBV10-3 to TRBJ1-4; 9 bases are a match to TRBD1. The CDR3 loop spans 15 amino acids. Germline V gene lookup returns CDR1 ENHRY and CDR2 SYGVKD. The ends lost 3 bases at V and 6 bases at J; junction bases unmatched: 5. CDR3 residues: CAISDPGQGYEKLFF. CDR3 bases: TGTGCCATCAGTGACCCGGGACAGGGTTATGAAAAACTGTTTTTT.

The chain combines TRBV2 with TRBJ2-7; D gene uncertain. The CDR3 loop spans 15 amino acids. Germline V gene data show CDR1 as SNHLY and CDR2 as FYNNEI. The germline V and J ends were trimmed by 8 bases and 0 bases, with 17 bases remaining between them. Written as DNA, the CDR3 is TGTGCCAGCCAAGGTACAGCCCTTCTCTCCTACGAGCAGTACTTC. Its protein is CASQGTALLSYEQYF.

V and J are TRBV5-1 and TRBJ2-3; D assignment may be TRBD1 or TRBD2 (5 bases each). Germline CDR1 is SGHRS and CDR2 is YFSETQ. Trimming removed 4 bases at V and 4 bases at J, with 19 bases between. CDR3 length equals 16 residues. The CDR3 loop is CASSKKIGAGADTQYF. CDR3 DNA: TGCGCCAGCAGCAAAAAGATCGGGGCCGGAGCAGATACGCAGTATTTT.